These T cell receptor beta chains were read from a single sample in a study of T cell responses to AZD1222 COVID-19 vaccine. Here immunoSEQ multiplex PCR was the method, and the copy in TCRdb shows in-frame clones only, minus some. The sample carries about 120,000 clones, roughly 90% recorded once. The material was peripheral blood, obtained 28 days after the second AZD1222 dose. These receptors were collected from an adult who received the AZD1222 COVID-19 vaccine. Each CDR3 is given with its conserved first and last residue. Fields, in order: V gene, D gene, clone size, J gene, CDR3 DNA, CDR3 protein. The D gene is left open where the match is weak. Not every row has a clone size; where given, it reads once, few, many or a size class.

v_gene: TRBV4-1
d_gene: .
abundance: once
j_gene: TRBJ1-1
CDR3nt: TGCGCCAGCAGCTTGGGGGGACCCACTGAAGCTTTCTTT
CDR3aa: CASSLGGPTEAFF

v_gene: TRBV7-9
d_gene: TRBD1
abundance: .
j_gene: TRBJ1-3
CDR3nt: TGTGCCAGCGGGGGACAGAAGAACTCTGGAAACACCATATATTTT
CDR3aa: CASGGQKNSGNTIYF

v_gene: TRBV19
d_gene: .
abundance: .
j_gene: TRBJ1-2
CDR3nt: TGTGCCAGTAGTCTCGCCGGTTTTAACTATGGCTACACCTTC
CDR3aa: CASSLAGFNYGYTF

v_gene: TRBV30
d_gene: .
abundance: .
j_gene: TRBJ1-3
CDR3nt: TGTGCCTGGAGTGTATCAGGCTCTGGAAACACCATATATTTT
CDR3aa: CAWSVSGSGNTIYF

v_gene: TRBV5-6
d_gene: .
abundance: .
j_gene: TRBJ1-5
CDR3nt: TGTGCCTCAGCTTTAGGTAGCAATCAGCCCCAGCATTTT
CDR3aa: CASALGSNQPQHF

v_gene: TRBV30
d_gene: .
abundance: once
j_gene: TRBJ1-5
CDR3nt: TGTGCCTGGAGTGTACAGGGAAATCAGCCCCAGCATTTT
CDR3aa: CAWSVQGNQPQHF

v_gene: TRBV5-1
d_gene: .
abundance: .
j_gene: TRBJ1-1
CDR3nt: TGCGCCAGCAGCTCCGCAGGGCTGAACACTGAAGCTTTCTTT
CDR3aa: CASSSAGLNTEAFF

v_gene: TRBV4-1
d_gene: .
abundance: .
j_gene: TRBJ2-7
CDR3nt: TGCGCCAGCAGCCCCCCGGGGAGCAGCGAGCAGTACTTC
CDR3aa: CASSPPGSSEQYF

v_gene: TRBV3-1/TRBV3-2
d_gene: TRBD1
abundance: .
j_gene: TRBJ1-3
CDR3nt: TGTGCCAGCAGCCAAGACGGGACAGGGCATGGAAACACCATATATTTT
CDR3aa: CASSQDGTGHGNTIYF

v_gene: TRBV27
d_gene: .
abundance: .
j_gene: TRBJ1-5
CDR3nt: TGTGCCAGCAGTTTAGGACATCTAAAGCCCCAGCATTTT
CDR3aa: CASSLGHLKPQHF

v_gene: TRBV4-1
d_gene: .
abundance: once
j_gene: TRBJ1-6
CDR3nt: TGCGCCAGCAGCCAAGAGAGACAGGCTCATTCACCCCTCCACTTT
CDR3aa: CASSQERQAHSPLHF

v_gene: TRBV6-2/TRBV6-3
d_gene: TRBD1
abundance: .
j_gene: TRBJ1-5
CDR3nt: TGTGCCAGCAGTTCCGACAGGGATAATCAGCCCCAGCATTTT
CDR3aa: CASSSDRDNQPQHF

v_gene: TRBV7-3
d_gene: .
abundance: once
j_gene: TRBJ1-6
CDR3nt: TGTGCCAGCAGCCTATGGGGCTCTCAGAATTCACCCCTCCACTTT
CDR3aa: CASSLWGSQNSPLHF

v_gene: TRBV7-8
d_gene: TRBD1
abundance: .
j_gene: TRBJ1-1
CDR3nt: TGTGCCAGCAGCTTGATAGGGGGCGCTGATTGGAACACTGAAGCTTTCTTT
CDR3aa: CASSLIGGADWNTEAFF

v_gene: TRBV5-5
d_gene: .
abundance: .
j_gene: TRBJ1-1
CDR3nt: TGTGCCAGCAGCGGAAGGAACACTGAAGCTTTCTTT
CDR3aa: CASSGRNTEAFF

v_gene: TRBV9
d_gene: TRBD1
abundance: .
j_gene: TRBJ2-2
CDR3nt: TGTGCCAGCAGCGTAGGGGCAGGGGGAAGGACCGGGGAGCTGTTTTTT
CDR3aa: CASSVGAGGRTGELFF

v_gene: TRBV7-2
d_gene: TRBD1
abundance: .
j_gene: TRBJ2-2
CDR3nt: TGTGCCAGCAGCTTAGTACCACCCACGGGACAGGGGGCCGGGGAGCTGTTTTTT
CDR3aa: CASSLVPPTGQGAGELFF

v_gene: TRBV4-1
d_gene: .
abundance: .
j_gene: TRBJ2-7
CDR3nt: TGCGCCAGCAGCCAATCGAACAGCTACGAGCAGTACTTC
CDR3aa: CASSQSNSYEQYF

v_gene: TRBV5-1
d_gene: .
abundance: .
j_gene: TRBJ2-7
CDR3nt: TGCGCCAGCACCACCGAGGGGCCGAGCTCCTACGAGCAGTACTTC
CDR3aa: CASTTEGPSSYEQYF

v_gene: TRBV24-1
d_gene: .
abundance: once
j_gene: TRBJ1-1
CDR3nt: TGTGCCACCAGTGACAGGGGCCCGAACACTGAAGCTTTCTTT
CDR3aa: CATSDRGPNTEAFF

v_gene: TRBV30
d_gene: .
abundance: .
j_gene: TRBJ2-7
CDR3nt: TGTGCCTGGAGTAACGCGGACGAGCAGTACTTC
CDR3aa: CAWSNADEQYF

v_gene: TRBV7-9
d_gene: .
abundance: .
j_gene: TRBJ2-7
CDR3nt: TGTGCCAGCAGCTTAATGAGGGAGCAGTACTTC
CDR3aa: CASSLMREQYF

v_gene: TRBV4-3
d_gene: .
abundance: .
j_gene: TRBJ1-2
CDR3nt: TGCGCCAGCAGCCAAGATCTAACCCCACCGGGGGGCTACACCTTC
CDR3aa: CASSQDLTPPGGYTF

v_gene: TRBV4-3
d_gene: .
abundance: .
j_gene: TRBJ1-1
CDR3nt: TGCGCCAGCAGCCCCCGACGCGGGGCGACCACTGAAGCTTTCTTT
CDR3aa: CASSPRRGATTEAFF

v_gene: TRBV7-8
d_gene: .
abundance: .
j_gene: TRBJ1-1
CDR3nt: TGTGCCAGCAGCTTAAAAGGGTTTATACTTAACACTGAAGCTTTCTTT
CDR3aa: CASSLKGFILNTEAFF

v_gene: TRBV2
d_gene: TRBD1
abundance: .
j_gene: TRBJ2-3
CDR3nt: TGTGCCAGCAACAGGGGCAGTACAGATACGCAGTATTTT
CDR3aa: CASNRGSTDTQYF

v_gene: TRBV7-8
d_gene: .
abundance: .
j_gene: TRBJ1-2
CDR3nt: TGTGCCAGCAGCCCGGACGGAAGCCTCGGCTACACCTTC
CDR3aa: CASSPDGSLGYTF

v_gene: TRBV5-6
d_gene: TRBD1
abundance: once
j_gene: TRBJ1-2
CDR3nt: TGTGCCAGCAGCCCAGGGACAGGGGGCGATAACTATGGCTACACCTTC
CDR3aa: CASSPGTGGDNYGYTF

v_gene: TRBV20-1
d_gene: .
abundance: .
j_gene: TRBJ2-1
CDR3nt: TGCAGTCTCCAGAGGGGTAATGAGCAGTTCTTC
CDR3aa: CSLQRGNEQFF

v_gene: TRBV28
d_gene: .
abundance: .
j_gene: TRBJ2-1
CDR3nt: TGTGCCAGCAGTTTATGGGCGGGGCCCACCAACAATGAGCAGTTCTTC
CDR3aa: CASSLWAGPTNNEQFF

v_gene: TRBV28
d_gene: .
abundance: .
j_gene: TRBJ1-2
CDR3nt: TGTGCCAGCAGTCCTCGGGACATTTCAAGTAGTGGCTACACCTTC
CDR3aa: CASSPRDISSSGYTF

v_gene: TRBV14
d_gene: .
abundance: once
j_gene: TRBJ2-7
CDR3nt: TGTGCCAGCTCGCTACAGAGGGGAAGCTACGAGCAGTACTTC
CDR3aa: CASSLQRGSYEQYF

v_gene: TRBV27
d_gene: .
abundance: .
j_gene: TRBJ1-1
CDR3nt: TGTGCCAGCAGAAAAGGGGGTTACACTGAAGCTTTCTTT
CDR3aa: CASRKGGYTEAFF

v_gene: TRBV7-6
d_gene: TRBD1
abundance: .
j_gene: TRBJ1-4
CDR3nt: TGTGCCAGCAGCTCCGGGACAGGCAAAAATGAAAAACTGTTTTTT
CDR3aa: CASSSGTGKNEKLFF

v_gene: TRBV18
d_gene: .
abundance: .
j_gene: TRBJ2-3
CDR3nt: TGTGCCAGCTCACCACATGGACCCGTTTGGGCGGGGAAATACACAGATACGCAGTATTTT
CDR3aa: CASSPHGPVWAGKYTDTQYF

v_gene: TRBV4-3
d_gene: .
abundance: once
j_gene: TRBJ2-2
CDR3nt: TGCGCCAGCAGCCAAGACCCTAGTCGGCAGGGGTCCGGGGAGCTGTTTTTT
CDR3aa: CASSQDPSRQGSGELFF

v_gene: TRBV19
d_gene: .
abundance: .
j_gene: TRBJ1-5
CDR3nt: TGTGCCAGTAGTATAGAGGTACAGCCCCAGCATTTT
CDR3aa: CASSIEVQPQHF

v_gene: TRBV25-1
d_gene: .
abundance: .
j_gene: TRBJ2-1
CDR3nt: TGTGCCAGCAGTGAATTGGTGGAGCAGTTCTTC
CDR3aa: CASSELVEQFF

v_gene: TRBV5-1
d_gene: .
abundance: .
j_gene: TRBJ1-4
CDR3nt: TGCGCCAGCAGCTTGGTACAGAATGAAAAACTGTTTTTT
CDR3aa: CASSLVQNEKLFF

v_gene: TRBV7-9
d_gene: .
abundance: .
j_gene: TRBJ1-5
CDR3nt: TGTGCCAGCAGCTTTAACGGCAATCAGCCCCAGCATTTT
CDR3aa: CASSFNGNQPQHF

v_gene: TRBV9
d_gene: .
abundance: .
j_gene: TRBJ2-3
CDR3nt: TGTGCCAGCAGCGTAGTAGTCACAGATACGCAGTATTTT
CDR3aa: CASSVVVTDTQYF

v_gene: TRBV7-9
d_gene: .
abundance: .
j_gene: TRBJ2-2
CDR3nt: TGTGCCAGCGCTGGGGGAGAACTCGGGGAGCTGTTTTTT
CDR3aa: CASAGGELGELFF

v_gene: TRBV15
d_gene: .
abundance: .
j_gene: TRBJ1-6
CDR3nt: TGTGCCACCAGCAGAGTGGCTTGGACACAAACCCACTTT
CDR3aa: CATSRVAWTQTHF

v_gene: TRBV6-2/TRBV6-3
d_gene: TRBD1
abundance: .
j_gene: TRBJ1-2
CDR3nt: TGTGCCAGCAGTACCCGGGACAGAGGAAACTATGGCTACACCTTC
CDR3aa: CASSTRDRGNYGYTF

v_gene: TRBV2
d_gene: TRBD1
abundance: .
j_gene: TRBJ2-1
CDR3nt: TGTGCCAGCAGTGGGGACAGGACCGTGAATGAGCAGTTCTTC
CDR3aa: CASSGDRTVNEQFF

v_gene: TRBV27
d_gene: TRBD2
abundance: .
j_gene: TRBJ2-1
CDR3nt: TGTGCCAGCACTCCTAGCGGTTCCTACAATGAGCAGTTCTTC
CDR3aa: CASTPSGSYNEQFF

v_gene: TRBV6-5
d_gene: .
abundance: .
j_gene: TRBJ2-3
CDR3nt: TGTGCCAGCAGCCGCGGGGACCAAGATACGCAGTATTTT
CDR3aa: CASSRGDQDTQYF

v_gene: TRBV7-2
d_gene: .
abundance: .
j_gene: TRBJ1-1
CDR3nt: TGTGCCAGCAGAAATAGTCGAAACACTGAAGCTTTCTTT
CDR3aa: CASRNSRNTEAFF

v_gene: TRBV27
d_gene: .
abundance: .
j_gene: TRBJ2-6
CDR3nt: TGTGCCAGCAGGCCTGGGTCCTCTGGGGCCAACGTCCTGACTTTC
CDR3aa: CASRPGSSGANVLTF

v_gene: TRBV7-2
d_gene: TRBD1
abundance: once
j_gene: TRBJ2-1
CDR3nt: TGTGCCAGCAGCTTGATCGGGACAGGGATGGTGGATGAGCAGTTCTTC
CDR3aa: CASSLIGTGMVDEQFF

v_gene: TRBV5-1
d_gene: .
abundance: .
j_gene: TRBJ1-6
CDR3nt: TGCGCCAGCAGCTCGGAAGGTCCTCCGACACCCCTCCACTTT
CDR3aa: CASSSEGPPTPLHF

v_gene: TRBV18
d_gene: .
abundance: .
j_gene: TRBJ1-4
CDR3nt: TGTGCCAGCACCCCATACTTCAGGGACGACAATGAAAAACTGTTTTTT
CDR3aa: CASTPYFRDDNEKLFF

v_gene: TRBV6-5
d_gene: .
abundance: few
j_gene: TRBJ1-5
CDR3nt: TGTGCCAGCAGTTACCGTCGTGGGGGGAATCAGCCCCAGCATTTT
CDR3aa: CASSYRRGGNQPQHF

v_gene: TRBV20-1
d_gene: TRBD2
abundance: .
j_gene: TRBJ2-1
CDR3nt: TGCAGTGCTAGTTTTTTCAGCGGGGGGGCGAATGAGCAGTTCTTC
CDR3aa: CSASFFSGGANEQFF

v_gene: TRBV27
d_gene: .
abundance: .
j_gene: TRBJ1-5
CDR3nt: TGTGCCAGCAGTTTCCTGGCGGGGAGGGCGCCCCAGCATTTT
CDR3aa: CASSFLAGRAPQHF

v_gene: TRBV5-5
d_gene: .
abundance: .
j_gene: TRBJ2-7
CDR3nt: TGTGCCAGCAGCCGAGGGCAGGGTTCTTACGAGCAGTACTTC
CDR3aa: CASSRGQGSYEQYF

v_gene: TRBV11-1
d_gene: TRBD1
abundance: .
j_gene: TRBJ2-7
CDR3nt: TGTGCCAGCAGCTTAGAGGGACAGAGCTCCTACGAGCAGTACTTC
CDR3aa: CASSLEGQSSYEQYF